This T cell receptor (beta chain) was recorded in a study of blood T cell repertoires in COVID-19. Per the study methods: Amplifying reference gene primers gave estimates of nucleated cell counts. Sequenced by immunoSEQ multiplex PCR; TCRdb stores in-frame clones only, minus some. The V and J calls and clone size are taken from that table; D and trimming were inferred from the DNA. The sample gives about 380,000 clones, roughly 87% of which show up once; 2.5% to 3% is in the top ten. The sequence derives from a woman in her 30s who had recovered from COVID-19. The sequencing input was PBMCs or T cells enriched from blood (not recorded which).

The CDR3 is CASSPGTSTYNEQFF. The CDR3 coding sequence is TGTGCCAGCAGCCCCGGGACTAGTACCTACAATGAGCAGTTCTTC. J is TRBJ2-1 and V is TRBV27; 8 nucleotides line up with TRBD2. Germline CDR1 is MNHEY and CDR2 is SMNVEV (reference sequence). V shed 6 bases, J shed 2 bases, and the junction held 6 bases outside the gene matches. The CDR3 runs 15 residues.